These 13 T cell receptor beta chains were all obtained from the same sample, sequenced in a study of blood T cell repertoires in COVID-19. Sequencing was performed with immunoSEQ multiplex PCR; in TCRdb, only in-frame clones are kept and a portion is missing. The data hold more than 200,000 clones, with about four fifths observed a single time. What was sequenced was peripheral blood. The receptors here all came from a woman at least 80 years old with acute or convalescent COVID-19.

This chain uses TRBV11-1 with TRBJ2-5; the match to TRBD2 covers 7 bases. V trimming: 7 bases; J trimming: 5 bases; junction bases outside the gene matches: 7. The length of the CDR3 is 13 residues. CDR1 SGHAT and CDR2 FQDESV come from the germline V gene (reference sequence). The CDR3 reads CASNQLGGETQYF. The CDR3 nucleotides are TGTGCCAGCAACCAGCTGGGGGGGGAGACCCAGTACTTC.

This chain's CDR3 is CASSLPRRQGNEKLFF. In nucleotides, the CDR3 is TGCGCCAGCAGCCTCCCCCGGCGACAGGGGAATGAAAAACTGTTTTTT. The rearrangement uses TRBV4-1 and TRBJ1-4, with 8 positions matching TRBD1. CDR3 length: 16 residues. CDR1 MGHRA and CDR2 YSYEKL come from the germline V gene. V shed 4 bases and J 5 bases; nucleotides not matched to a gene: 9.

This rearrangement joins TRBV4-3 to TRBJ1-6; a weak D match, TRBD1 (5 bases). V was trimmed by 1 base and J by 9 bases, leaving 13 bases between them. The CDR3 consists of 15 residues. In germline, CDR1 is LGHNA, CDR2 YSLEER. CDR3 protein: CASSQVMQGTSPLHF. Here the CDR3 DNA reads TGCGCCAGCAGCCAAGTGATGCAGGGAACTTCACCCCTCCACTTT.

This clone turned up a few times. The V call is TRBV5-4, the J call TRBJ2-5; a possible D gene is TRBD2 (6 bases). The germline gives CDR1 SGHNT, CDR2 YYREEE (reference sequence). There are 14 residues in the CDR3. V lost 3 bases and J lost 1, with 10 bases in between. The chain's CDR3 is CASSSGGLQETQYF. DNA of the CDR3: TGTGCCAGCAGCTCCGGGGGACTCCAAGAGACCCAGTACTTC.

This clone has more than one count but fewer than ten. The chain couples TRBV7-8 to TRBJ1-2, with D perhaps matching TRBD1 (6 bases). CDR1 is SGHVS, CDR2 FQNEAQ, per germline. The V end lost 1 base, the J end lost 2 bases, and 11 bases lay between the germline ends. The CDR3 is 15 residues long. Here the CDR3 reads CASSLGGRGNYGYTF. CDR3 sequence (DNA): TGTGCCAGCAGCTTAGGCGGCAGGGGCAACTATGGCTACACCTTC.

This chain uses TRBV23-1 with TRBJ2-7, with 9 bases matching TRBD1. TRBV23-1 is treated as an ORF (open reading frame) with a function not yet certain. The trim removed 8 bases at V and 9 bases at J, leaving 17 bases unmatched. The CDR3 is 15 amino acids. The DNA of the CDR3 is TGCGCCAGCGACGCCGGGACAGGGTGTGCCGCGTGGCAGTACTTC. Translation gives CASDAGTGCAAWQYF.

This clone occurred a few times. The chain has TRBV25-1 and TRBJ1-4, with 9 positions matching TRBD1. This CDR3 spans 15 amino acids. Losses at the gene ends were 7 bases for V and 8 bases for J; bases not matched to a gene: 11. Germline lookup yields CDR1 MGHDK and CDR2 SYGVNS. CDR3 protein: CASTTGTGFSEKLFF. Written as DNA, the CDR3 is TGTGCCAGCACGACCGGGACAGGGTTTTCGGAAAAACTGTTTTTT.

J is TRBJ1-4 and V is TRBV18; TRBD1 agrees at 8 bases. The CDR3 loop spans 16 amino acids. Trimming at V came to 4 bases and at J to 8 bases, leaving 12 bases not matched to a gene. The germline gives CDR1 KGHSH, CDR2 LQKENI. As DNA, the CDR3 is TGTGCCAGCTCACGGCCAGGACAGGGAAGGAGCGAAAAACTGTTTTTT. This sequence encodes CASSRPGQGRSEKLFF.

The V and J genes are TRBV5-6 and TRBJ2-7, with 13 bases aligning to TRBD2. The CDR3 sequence is 16 residues long. Germline V gene sequence: CDR1 SGHDT, CDR2 YYEEEE. V dropped 0 bases and J dropped 5; count of bases not matched to a gene: 5. The CDR3 loop is CASSLGSGTSGDEQYF. In DNA, the CDR3 is TGTGCCAGCAGCTTGGGCAGCGGGACTAGCGGGGACGAGCAGTACTTC.

This chain links TRBV24-1 with TRBJ1-1; 8 nucleotides line up with TRBD1. CDR1 and CDR2 from the germline V gene are KGHDR and SFDVKD. J lost 2 bases, V lost 4 bases, and 5 bases had no gene match. This CDR3 region has 15 residues. Here the CDR3 DNA reads TGTGCCACCAGTGAGTCCAGGGGGCGAAACACTGAAGCTTTCTTT. It translates to CATSESRGRNTEAFF.

This clone was detected only once. The CDR3 loop is CASSRLDSHGYTF. The CDR3 DNA is TGTGCCAGCAGCCGCCTGGACAGTCATGGCTACACCTTC. The chain has TRBV6-6 and TRBJ1-2, with TRBD1 as a possible D gene (6 bases). V was clipped by 6 bases and J by 6 bases, with 14 bases between them. The CDR3 extends over 13 amino acids. CDR1 and CDR2 from the germline V gene are MNHNY and SVGAGI (reference sequence).

This rearrangement joins TRBV5-6 to TRBJ2-3, with D possibly TRBD1 on 5 matching bases. This CDR3 is built from 18 residues. The germline CDR1 and CDR2 sequences are SGHDT and YYEEEE. Trimming left V 4 bases short and J 4 bases short, with 25 bases between. The CDR3 sequence: CASSVGPSVQGGADTQYF. The CDR3, as DNA: TGTGCCAGCAGCGTCGGACCCAGCGTTCAGGGTGGCGCAGATACGCAGTATTTT.

The chain uses TRBV4-3 and TRBJ2-5, with 7 bases fitting TRBD2. With 0 bases clipped from V and 5 bases from J, the junction kept 6 bases outside the gene matches. This CDR3 contains 15 residues. The V gene's germline CDR1 is LGHNA and CDR2 YSLEER. CDR3 nucleotides: TGCGCCAGCAGCCAAGAGGGCGGGGGAGGGGAGACCCAGTACTTC. Protein: CASSQEGGGGETQYF.